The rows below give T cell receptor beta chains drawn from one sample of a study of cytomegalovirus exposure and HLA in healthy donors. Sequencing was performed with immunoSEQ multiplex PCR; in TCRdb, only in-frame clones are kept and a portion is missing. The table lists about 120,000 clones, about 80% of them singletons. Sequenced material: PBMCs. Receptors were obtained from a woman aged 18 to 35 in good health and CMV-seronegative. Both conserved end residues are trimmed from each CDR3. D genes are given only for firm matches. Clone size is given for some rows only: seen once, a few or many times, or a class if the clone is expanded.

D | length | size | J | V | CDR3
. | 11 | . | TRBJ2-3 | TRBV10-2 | ASTRGRTDTQY
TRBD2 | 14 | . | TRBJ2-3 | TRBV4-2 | ASSQVAGGGADTQY
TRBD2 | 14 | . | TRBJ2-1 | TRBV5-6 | ASSFYTSGRGYEQF
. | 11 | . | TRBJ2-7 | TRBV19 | ASSPRASYEQY
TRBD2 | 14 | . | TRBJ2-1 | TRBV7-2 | ASSFGAGGPYNEQF
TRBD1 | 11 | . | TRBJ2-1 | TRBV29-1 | SADRDRANEQF
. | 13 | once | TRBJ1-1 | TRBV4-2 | ASSQVTTKNTEAF
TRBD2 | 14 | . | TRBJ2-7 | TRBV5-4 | ASSLGGTSGTYEQY
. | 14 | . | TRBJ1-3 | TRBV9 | ASSYRRGASGNTIY
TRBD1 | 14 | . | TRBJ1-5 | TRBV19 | ASSIVQGDSNQPQH
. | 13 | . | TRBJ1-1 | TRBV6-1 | ASSEKTGSGTEAF
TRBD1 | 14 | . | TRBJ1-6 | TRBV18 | ASSPPLGQGNSPLH
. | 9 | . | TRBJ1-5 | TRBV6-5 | AIGNSPDQH
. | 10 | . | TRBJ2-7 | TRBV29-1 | SVVTPTYEQY
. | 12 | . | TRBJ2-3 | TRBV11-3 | ASSLGRDTDTQY
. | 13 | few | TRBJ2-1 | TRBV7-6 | ASSLVTGSYNEQF
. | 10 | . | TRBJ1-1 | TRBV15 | ATSRDSGIAF
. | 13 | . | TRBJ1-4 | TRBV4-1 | ASSQVGQGNEKLF
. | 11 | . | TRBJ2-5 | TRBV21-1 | ASSKERQWTQY
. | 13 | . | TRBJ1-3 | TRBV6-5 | ASSSQAYSGNTIY
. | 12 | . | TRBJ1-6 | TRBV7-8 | ASILGTYNSPLH
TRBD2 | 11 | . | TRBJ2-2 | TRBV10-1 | ASRREGTGELF